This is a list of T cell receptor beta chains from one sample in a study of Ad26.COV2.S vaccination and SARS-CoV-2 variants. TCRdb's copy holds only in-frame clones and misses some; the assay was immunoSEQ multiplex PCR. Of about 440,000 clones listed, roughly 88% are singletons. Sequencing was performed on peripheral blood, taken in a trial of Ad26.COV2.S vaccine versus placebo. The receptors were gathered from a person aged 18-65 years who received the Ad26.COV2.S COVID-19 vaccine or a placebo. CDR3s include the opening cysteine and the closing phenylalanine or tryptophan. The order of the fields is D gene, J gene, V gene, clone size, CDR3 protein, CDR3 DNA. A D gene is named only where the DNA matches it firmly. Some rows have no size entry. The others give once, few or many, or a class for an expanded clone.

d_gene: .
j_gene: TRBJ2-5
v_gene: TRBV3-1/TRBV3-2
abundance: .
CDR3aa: CASSQGTTQETQYF
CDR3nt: TGTGCCAGCAGCCAAGGGACTACTCAAGAGACCCAGTACTTC

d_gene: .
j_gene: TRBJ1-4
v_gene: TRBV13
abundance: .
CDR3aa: CASSFRQVKATNEKLFF
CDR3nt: TGTGCCAGCAGCTTCAGACAGGTTAAAGCAACTAATGAAAAACTGTTTTTT

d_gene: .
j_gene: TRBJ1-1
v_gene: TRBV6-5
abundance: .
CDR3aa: CASSMNTEAFF
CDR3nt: TGTGCCAGCTCTATGAACACTGAAGCTTTCTTT

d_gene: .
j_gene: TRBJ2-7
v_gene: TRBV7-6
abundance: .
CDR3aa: CASSALGSGDEQYF
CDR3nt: TGTGCCAGCAGCGCCCTCGGGTCAGGGGACGAGCAGTACTTC

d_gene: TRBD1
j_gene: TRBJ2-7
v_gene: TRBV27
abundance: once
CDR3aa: CASSPNKQGAYYF
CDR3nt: TGTGCCAGCAGTCCAAACAAACAGGGGGCGTATTACTTC

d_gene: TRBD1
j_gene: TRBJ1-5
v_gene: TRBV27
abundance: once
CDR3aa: CASSSSGQGLYQPQHF
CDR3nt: TGTGCCAGCAGTTCGTCCGGACAGGGGTTATATCAGCCCCAGCATTTT

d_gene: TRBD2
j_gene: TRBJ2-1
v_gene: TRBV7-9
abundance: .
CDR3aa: CASSFGTSRNEQFF
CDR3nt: TGTGCCAGCAGCTTCGGGACTAGCAGGAATGAGCAGTTCTTC

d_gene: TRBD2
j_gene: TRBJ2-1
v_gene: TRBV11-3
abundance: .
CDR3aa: CASSLRLAGVDEQFF
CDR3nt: TGTGCCAGCAGCTTAAGACTAGCGGGAGTCGATGAGCAGTTCTTC

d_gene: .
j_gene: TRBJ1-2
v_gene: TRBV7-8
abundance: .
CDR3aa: CASSPRGDGYTF
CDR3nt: TGTGCCAGCAGCCCCCGGGGAGATGGCTACACCTTC

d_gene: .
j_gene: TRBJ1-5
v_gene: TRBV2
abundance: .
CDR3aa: CASSEGGQPQHF
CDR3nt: TGTGCCAGCAGTGAAGGCGGACAGCCCCAGCATTTT

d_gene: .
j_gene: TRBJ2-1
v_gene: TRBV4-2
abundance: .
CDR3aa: CASSQVDGMRVNEQFF
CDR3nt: TGTGCCAGCAGCCAAGTCGACGGGATGCGGGTCAATGAGCAGTTCTTC

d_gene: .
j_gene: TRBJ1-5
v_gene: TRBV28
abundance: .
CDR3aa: CASSKGGPRNQPQHF
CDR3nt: TGTGCCAGCAGCAAAGGAGGGCCGCGCAATCAGCCCCAGCATTTT

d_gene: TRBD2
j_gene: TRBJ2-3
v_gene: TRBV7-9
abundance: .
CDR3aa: CASSPPTSGSVSQYF
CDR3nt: TGTGCCAGCAGCCCCCCGACTAGCGGGAGTGTTTCGCAGTATTTT

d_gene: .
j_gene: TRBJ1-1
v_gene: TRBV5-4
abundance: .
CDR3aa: CASSLVDSPEAFF
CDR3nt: TGTGCCAGCAGCTTGGTGGACAGCCCTGAAGCTTTCTTT

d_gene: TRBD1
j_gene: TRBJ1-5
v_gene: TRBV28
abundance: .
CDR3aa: CASRSSLGQGGQPQHF
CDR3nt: TGTGCCAGCAGATCCTCTCTCGGACAGGGAGGTCAGCCCCAGCATTTT

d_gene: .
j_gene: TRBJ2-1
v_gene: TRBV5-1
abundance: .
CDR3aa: CASSSPVSYNEQFF
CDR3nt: TGCGCCAGCAGCTCCCCGGTGTCCTACAATGAGCAGTTCTTC

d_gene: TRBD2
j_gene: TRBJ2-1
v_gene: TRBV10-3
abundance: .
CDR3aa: CAISGAGTSGRSDNEQFF
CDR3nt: TGTGCCATCAGCGGCGCCGGGACTAGCGGGAGGTCTGATAATGAGCAGTTCTTC

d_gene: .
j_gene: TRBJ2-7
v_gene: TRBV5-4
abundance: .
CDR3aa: CASSSALDPTYEQYF
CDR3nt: TGTGCCAGCAGCTCGGCCCTGGACCCCACCTACGAGCAGTACTTC

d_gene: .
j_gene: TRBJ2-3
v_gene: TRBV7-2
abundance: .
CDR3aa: CASSLGRTQYF
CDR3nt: TGTGCCAGCAGCTTAGGTCGAACGCAGTATTTT

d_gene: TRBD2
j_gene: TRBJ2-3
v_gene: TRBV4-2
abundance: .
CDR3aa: CASSPRSLAGERDTQYF
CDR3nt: TGTGCCAGCAGCCCCCGGAGTCTCGCGGGAGAACGGGATACGCAGTATTTT

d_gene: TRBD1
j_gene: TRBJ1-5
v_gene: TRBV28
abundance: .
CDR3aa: CASRPQGDSNQPQHF
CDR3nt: TGTGCCAGCAGACCACAGGGGGATAGCAATCAGCCCCAGCATTTT

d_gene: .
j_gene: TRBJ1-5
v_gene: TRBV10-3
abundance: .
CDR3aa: CATGIPNQPQHF
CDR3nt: TGTGCCACCGGGATACCCAATCAGCCCCAGCATTTT

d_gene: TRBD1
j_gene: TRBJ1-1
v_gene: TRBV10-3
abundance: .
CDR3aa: CAIRASDRGRTEAFF
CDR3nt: TGTGCCATCAGGGCGTCGGACAGGGGTCGGACTGAAGCTTTCTTT